This T cell receptor beta chain appears in the sequencing data of a study of cytomegalovirus exposure and HLA in healthy donors. Notes on the study in general: Per a later analysis, 18,000 or so TCR beta sequences showed association with HLA alleles at 0.05 false discovery rate. Sequencing likely produced, as an artifact, a cluster of highly shared sequence variants. Three chains tied to CMV proved CMV antigen-specific in vitro.

Trimming took 3 bases from V and 4 from J, leaving 10 bases between them. The CDR3 extends over 15 amino acids. Germline CDR1 reads MDHEN; CDR2 reads SYDVKM. Primers: 60 Vbeta forward and 13 Jbeta reverse. Only in-frame clones appear in the TCRdb table, and some are missing; sequencing was by immunoSEQ multiplex PCR. The sample contains about 140,000 clones, 75% of which appear only once. In regard to this clone: Its antigen is not identified.

The clonotype was recovered from a man aged 40-49 years in good health and CMV-seronegative. The chain combines TRBV28 with TRBJ2-6; possible D gene TRBD1, 6 bases. Input material: PBMCs. This CDR3 reads CASSLGAVGANVLTF. In DNA, the CDR3 is TGTGCCAGCAGTTTGGGGGCGGTGGGGGCCAACGTCCTGACTTTC.